This entry describes one TCR beta chain. The CDR3 sequence is 15 residues long. Germline assignment: CDR1 SGHTA and CDR2 FQGTGA. The V end lost 2 bases, the J end lost 2 bases, and 13 bases lay between the germline ends. The assay was immunoSEQ multiplex PCR, and TCRdb's table has in-frame clones only and misses some. In the table there are some 2,000,000 clones, under 97% of which are singletons. These data are taken from a study of shared clonotypes between healthy human individuals. Sequenced sample: naive CD4+ T cells sorted from blood. Subset indicated: CD45RA+ positively selected. The chain couples TRBV7-3 to TRBJ2-7; TRBD2 is a possible D gene (6 bases). The receptor was derived from a man in his late teens or twenties in good health. In DNA, the CDR3 is TGTGCCAGCAGCTTAGGAGGGCGCGACCCCTACGAGCAGTACTTC. It specifies CASSLGGRDPYEQYF.